This TCR beta chain was identified during a study of OX40 agonist ivuxolimab in advanced cancers. Study at large: Ivuxolimab, an agonist antibody against OX40 (CD134), was given to patients. Each patient was given ivuxolimab into a vein every 2 weeks, at 0.01 to 10 mg/kg.

Generated by immunoSEQ multiplex PCR, the TCRdb table keeps only in-frame clones and is missing some. The sample lists about 50,000 clones, 65% to 85% occurring once. Cycle 7 day 1, cycle 4 day 1, and baseline were the timepoints at which blood was sampled. The CDR3 is 16 residues long. Germline CDR1 reads MGHDK; CDR2 reads SYGVNS. With V trimmed by 2 bases and J by 5 bases, 5 bases remained unmatched. This chain uses TRBV25-1 with TRBJ2-3, with TRBD2 matching over 12 bases. The sequencing here drew on CD4+ or CD8+ T cells sorted from blood, taken in a trial of the OX40 agonist ivuxolimab. The clonotype comes from an adult with an advanced solid tumor such as melanoma, head and neck, liver or kidney cancer. The CDR3 DNA reads TGTGCCAGCAGTGAAAAGCTAGCGGGGGGGTTAGATACGCAGTATTTT. Its translation is CASSEKLAGGLDTQYF.